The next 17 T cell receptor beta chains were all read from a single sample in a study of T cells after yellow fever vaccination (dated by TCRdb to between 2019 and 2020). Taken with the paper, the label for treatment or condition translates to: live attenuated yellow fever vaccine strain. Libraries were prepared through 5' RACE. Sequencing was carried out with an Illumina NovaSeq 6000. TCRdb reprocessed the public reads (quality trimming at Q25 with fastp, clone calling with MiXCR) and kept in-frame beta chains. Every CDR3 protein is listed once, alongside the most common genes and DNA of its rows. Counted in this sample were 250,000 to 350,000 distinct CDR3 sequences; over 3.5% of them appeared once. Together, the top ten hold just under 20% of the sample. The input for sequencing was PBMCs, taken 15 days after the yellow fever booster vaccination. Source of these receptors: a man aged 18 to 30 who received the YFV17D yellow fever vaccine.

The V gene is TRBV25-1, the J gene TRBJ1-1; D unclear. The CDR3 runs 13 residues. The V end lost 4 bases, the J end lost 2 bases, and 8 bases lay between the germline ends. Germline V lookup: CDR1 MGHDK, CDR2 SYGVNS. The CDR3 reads CASSVDGNTEAFF. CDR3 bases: TGTGCCAGCAGTGTGGACGGAAACACTGAAGCTTTCTTT. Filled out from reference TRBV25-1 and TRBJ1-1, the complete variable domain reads EADIYQTPRYLVIGTGKKITLECSQTMGHDKMYWYQQDPGMELHLIHYSYGVNSTEKGDLSSESTVSRIRTEHFPLTLESARPSHTSQYLCASSVDGNTEAFFGQGTRLTVV.

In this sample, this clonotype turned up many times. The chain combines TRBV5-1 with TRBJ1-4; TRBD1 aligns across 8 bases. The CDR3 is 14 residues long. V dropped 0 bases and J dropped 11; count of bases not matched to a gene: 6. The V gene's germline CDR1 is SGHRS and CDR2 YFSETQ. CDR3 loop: CASSLATGDGKLFF. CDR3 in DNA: TGCGCCAGCAGCTTGGCGACAGGGGATGGGAAACTGTTTTTT. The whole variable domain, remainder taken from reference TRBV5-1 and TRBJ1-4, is KAGVTQTPRYLIKTRGQQVTLSCSPISGHRSVSWYQQTPGQGLQFLFEYFSETQRNKGNFPGRFSGRQFSNSRSEMNVSTLELGDSALYLCASSLATGDGKLFFGSGTQLSVL.

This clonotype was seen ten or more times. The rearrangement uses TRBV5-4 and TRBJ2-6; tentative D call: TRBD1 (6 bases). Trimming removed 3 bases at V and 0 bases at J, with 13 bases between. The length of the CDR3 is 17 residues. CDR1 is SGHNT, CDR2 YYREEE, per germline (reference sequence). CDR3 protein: CASSSGTLISGANVLTF. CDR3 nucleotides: TGTGCCAGCAGCTCCGGGACACTTATCTCTGGGGCCAACGTCCTGACTTTC.

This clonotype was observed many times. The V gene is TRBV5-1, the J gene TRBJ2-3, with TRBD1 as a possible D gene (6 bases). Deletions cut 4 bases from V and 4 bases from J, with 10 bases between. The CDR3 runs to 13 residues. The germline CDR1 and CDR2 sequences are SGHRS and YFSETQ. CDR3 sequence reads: CASSAYRADTQYF. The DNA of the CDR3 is TGCGCCAGCAGCGCCTACAGGGCAGATACGCAGTATTTT.

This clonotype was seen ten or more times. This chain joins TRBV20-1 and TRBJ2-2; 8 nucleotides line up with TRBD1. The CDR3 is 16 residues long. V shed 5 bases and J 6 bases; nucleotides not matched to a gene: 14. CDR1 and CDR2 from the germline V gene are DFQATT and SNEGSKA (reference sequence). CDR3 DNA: TGCAGTGCTCCTGGCCCGGGACAGGTCATTCCCGGGGAGCTGTTTTTT. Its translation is CSAPGPGQVIPGELFF.

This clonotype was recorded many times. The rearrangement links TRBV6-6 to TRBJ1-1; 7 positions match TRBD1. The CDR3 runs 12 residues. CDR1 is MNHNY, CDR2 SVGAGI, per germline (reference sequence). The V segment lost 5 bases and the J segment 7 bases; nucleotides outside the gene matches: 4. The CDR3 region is CASSPQGVEAFF. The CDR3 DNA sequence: TGTGCCAGCAGTCCCCAGGGGGTTGAAGCTTTCTTT.

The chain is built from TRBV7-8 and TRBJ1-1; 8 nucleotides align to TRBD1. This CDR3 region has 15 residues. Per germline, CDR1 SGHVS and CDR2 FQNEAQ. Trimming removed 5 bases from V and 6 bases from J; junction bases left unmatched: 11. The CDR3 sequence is CASSPDRDLSAEAFF. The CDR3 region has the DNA TGTGCCAGCAGCCCGGACAGGGACCTTTCCGCTGAAGCTTTCTTT.

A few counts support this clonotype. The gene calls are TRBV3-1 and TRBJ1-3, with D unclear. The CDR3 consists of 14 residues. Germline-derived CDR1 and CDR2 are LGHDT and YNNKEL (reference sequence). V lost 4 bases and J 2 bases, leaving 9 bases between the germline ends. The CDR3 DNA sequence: TGTGCCAGCAGCCTGTGGAGGGCTGGAAACACCATATATTTT. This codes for CASSLWRAGNTIYF.

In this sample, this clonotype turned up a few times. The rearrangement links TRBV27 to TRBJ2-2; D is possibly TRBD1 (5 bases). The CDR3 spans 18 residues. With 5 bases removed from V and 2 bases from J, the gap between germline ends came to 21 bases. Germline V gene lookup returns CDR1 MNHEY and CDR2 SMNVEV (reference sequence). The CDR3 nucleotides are TGTGCCAGCAGTCTACGAAACCAAGACAGATACAACACCGGGGAGCTGTTTTTT. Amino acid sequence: CASSLRNQDRYNTGELFF.

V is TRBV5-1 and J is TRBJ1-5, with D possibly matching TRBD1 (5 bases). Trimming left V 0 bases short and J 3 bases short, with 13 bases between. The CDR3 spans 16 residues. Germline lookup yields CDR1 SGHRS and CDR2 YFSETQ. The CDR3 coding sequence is TGCGCCAGCAGCTTGGACGGGGGGAAGTTCAATCAGCCCCAGCATTTT. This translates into CASSLDGGKFNQPQHF.

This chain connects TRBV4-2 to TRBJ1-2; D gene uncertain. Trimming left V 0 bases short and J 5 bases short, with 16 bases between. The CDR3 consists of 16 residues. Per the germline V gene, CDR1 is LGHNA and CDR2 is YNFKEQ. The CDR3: CASSQDTGRRHYGYTF. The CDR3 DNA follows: TGTGCCAGCAGCCAAGATACCGGACGGCGCCATTATGGCTACACCTTC.

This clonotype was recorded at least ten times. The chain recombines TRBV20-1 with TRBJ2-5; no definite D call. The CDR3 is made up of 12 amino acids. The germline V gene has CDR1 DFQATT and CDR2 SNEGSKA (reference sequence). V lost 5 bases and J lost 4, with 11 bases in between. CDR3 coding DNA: TGCAGTGCTGGGGTTCGGTCAGAGACCCAGTACTTC. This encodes CSAGVRSETQYF.

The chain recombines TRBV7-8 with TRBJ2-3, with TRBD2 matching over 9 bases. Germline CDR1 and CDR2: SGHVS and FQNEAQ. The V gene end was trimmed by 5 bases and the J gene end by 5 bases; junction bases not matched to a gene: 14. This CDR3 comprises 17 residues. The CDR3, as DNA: TGTGCCAGCAGCCTCACCCCCGGGGCGGGGGGGCGAGATACGCAGTATTTT. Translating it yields CASSLTPGAGGRDTQYF.

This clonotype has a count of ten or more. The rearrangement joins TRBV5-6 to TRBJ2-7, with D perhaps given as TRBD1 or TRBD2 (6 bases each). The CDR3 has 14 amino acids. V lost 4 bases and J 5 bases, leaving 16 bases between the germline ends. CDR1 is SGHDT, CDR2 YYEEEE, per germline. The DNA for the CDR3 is TGTGCCAGCAGCCTGGGGGGCAGGGGAAACGAGCAGTACTTC. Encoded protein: CASSLGGRGNEQYF.

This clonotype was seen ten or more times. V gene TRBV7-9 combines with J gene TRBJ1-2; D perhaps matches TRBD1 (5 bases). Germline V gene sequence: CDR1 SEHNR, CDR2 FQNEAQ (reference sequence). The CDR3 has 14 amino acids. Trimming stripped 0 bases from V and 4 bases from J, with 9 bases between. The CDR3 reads CASSLADTFYGYTF. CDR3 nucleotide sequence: TGTGCCAGCAGCTTAGCGGACACTTTCTATGGCTACACCTTC.

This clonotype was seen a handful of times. CDR3 in DNA: TGCGCCAGCAGCCCTCCTAGCGGGGACACAGATACGCAGTATTTT. Translation: CASSPPSGDTDTQYF. The chain recombines TRBV5-1 with TRBJ2-3; 9 positions agree with TRBD2. The CDR3 spans 15 residues. Germline V gene lookup returns CDR1 SGHRS and CDR2 YFSETQ. With V trimmed by 4 bases and J by 2 bases, 5 bases remained unmatched. Drawing the rest from reference TRBV5-1 and TRBJ2-3, the complete variable domain is KAGVTQTPRYLIKTRGQQVTLSCSPISGHRSVSWYQQTPGQGLQFLFEYFSETQRNKGNFPGRFSGRQFSNSRSEMNVSTLELGDSALYLCASSPPSGDTDTQYFGPGTRLTVL.

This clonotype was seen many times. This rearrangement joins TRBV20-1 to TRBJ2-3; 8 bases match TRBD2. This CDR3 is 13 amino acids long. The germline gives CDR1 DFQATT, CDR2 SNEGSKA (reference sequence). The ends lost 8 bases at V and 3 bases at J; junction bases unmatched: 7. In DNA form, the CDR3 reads TGCAGTCAGGAGGGACTAGGTACAGATACGCAGTATTTT. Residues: CSQEGLGTDTQYF.